This T cell receptor (beta chain) appears in the sequencing data of a study of cytomegalovirus exposure and HLA in healthy donors. On the study more broadly: Among the approximately 430 donors who were genotyped, roughly 86% fell in the genetic ancestry cluster that is associated with self-reported Caucasian donors.

Details on this clone: Its antigen is still unknown.

Whole-study findings and limits: Several of the most significant clusters were apparently associated with common viral pathogens in a later analysis.

Trimming shortened V by 0 bases and J by 3 bases, and 11 bases separated the two germline ends. The germline V gene encodes CDR1 MNHEY and CDR2 SVGAGI. The CDR3 sequence is 15 residues long. The PCR had 60 Vbeta and 13 Jbeta primers. TCRdb's copy holds only in-frame clones and misses some; the assay was immunoSEQ multiplex PCR. The sample carries some 150,000 clones, around 86% recorded once. The material sequenced was PBMCs. The origin of this receptor is a woman aged 45 to 65 in good health and CMV-seropositive. The chain carries TRBV6-5 and TRBJ1-2, with TRBD1 as a possible D gene (5 bases). The CDR3 here is CASSYSSGGDYGYTF. CDR3 nucleotide sequence: TGTGCCAGCAGTTACTCCTCGGGGGGAGACTATGGCTACACCTTC.